The 28 T cell receptor beta chains below all came from one sample that was sequenced in a study of identical twins. TCRdb redid the calling of the 5' RACE reads with MiXCR, one entry per CDR3 protein. The repertoire holds around 1.7 million distinct CDR3 sequences, with 25% to 35% as singletons. Input material: cord blood. All receptors come from a newborn girl in good health.

The chain uses TRBV7-6 and TRBJ2-3; 7 bases are shared with TRBD2. The CDR3 has 16 residues. In germline, CDR1 is SGHVS, CDR2 FNYEAQ. V gave up 4 bases and J gave up 2 bases; unmatched junction bases: 9. CDR3: CASSSNGGTFTDTQYF. The CDR3 region has the DNA TGTGCCAGCAGCTCCAACGGGGGGACTTTCACAGATACGCAGTATTTT.

The rearrangement uses TRBV3-1 and TRBJ2-3; no clear D gene. The germline V gene encodes CDR1 LGHDT and CDR2 YNNKEL (reference sequence). The CDR3 spans 13 residues. Trimming pared 2 bases from V and 6 bases from J, leaving 9 bases between. The CDR3 loop is CASSQSPGDTQYF. The CDR3 coding sequence is TGTGCCAGCAGCCAATCCCCGGGCGATACGCAGTATTTT.

The CDR3 sequence: CASRPRDISYEQYF. In DNA form, the CDR3 reads TGTGCCAGCAGACCCAGGGACATCTCCTACGAGCAGTACTTC. The chain recombines TRBV6-1 with TRBJ2-7; D may be TRBD1 (6 bases). V was clipped by 6 bases and J by 0 bases, with 12 bases between them. In germline, CDR1 is MNHNS, CDR2 SASEGT. The CDR3 loop spans 14 amino acids.

With respect to this clonotype: This may stem from a read error, because a much larger clone lies one nucleotide away. The chain carries TRBV4-2 and TRBJ2-1; D gene ambiguous. The CDR3 is made up of 14 amino acids. Germline CDR1 and CDR2: LGHNA and YNFKEQ. In DNA, the CDR3 is TGTGCCAGCAGCCAACTAGTCTCCTACAATGAGCGGTTCTTC. Protein product: CASSQLVSYNERFF.

This chain links TRBV4-2 with TRBJ1-1; 7 bases match TRBD1. The CDR3 extends over 15 amino acids. The V and J ends lost 4 bases and 6 bases, in that order; junction bases with no gene match: 11. Per germline, CDR1 LGHNA and CDR2 YNFKEQ. DNA for the CDR3: TGTGCCAGCAGCCCCCAGGGGGGGGCAGGGGCTGAAGCTTTCTTT. Translating it yields CASSPQGGAGAEAFF.

This clonotype was found many times. This chain joins TRBV29-1 and TRBJ1-2; 7 positions match TRBD1. J was trimmed by 0 bases and V by 8 bases; bases with no gene match: 3. The CDR3 is 12 amino acids. From germline, CDR1 is SQVTM and CDR2 ANQGSEA. DNA for the CDR3: TGCAGCCTCGGGACAGCTAACTATGGCTACACCTTC. Encoded protein: CSLGTANYGYTF.

The chain combines TRBV24-1 with TRBJ2-1; no definite D call. The assigned J gene may be wrong: the sequence end matches TRBJ2-7 better. The CDR3 extends over 13 amino acids. Germline V gene lookup returns CDR1 KGHDR and CDR2 SFDVKD. CDR3 region: CATSGPGYNEQYF. The CDR3 DNA sequence: TGTGCCACCAGTGGCCCCGGCTACAATGAGCAGTACTTC.

This clonotype was seen only a few times. CDR3 loop: CSAGGLGSGTTYEQYF. CDR3 in DNA: TGCAGTGCTGGGGGCCTTGGTAGCGGGACCACCTACGAGCAGTACTTC. This rearrangement joins TRBV20-1 to TRBJ2-7, with 8 positions matching TRBD2. The CDR3 extends over 16 amino acids. Per the germline V gene, CDR1 is DFQATT and CDR2 is SNEGSKA (reference sequence). The trim removed 5 bases at V and 2 bases at J, leaving 14 bases unmatched.

The rearrangement uses TRBV20-1 and TRBJ1-6; no reliable D call. There are 13 residues in the CDR3. The germline V gene has CDR1 DFQATT and CDR2 SNEGSKA (reference sequence). The CDR3 protein is CTARVASNSPLHF. The DNA of the CDR3 is TGCACCGCTAGGGTGGCTTCTAATTCACCCCTCCACTTT.

On this clonotype: This is likely a read error, given that the CDR3 carries no conserved phenylalanine or tryptophan at its end. The V call is TRBV7-9, the J call TRBJ2-1, with 8 bases matching TRBD2. With V trimmed by 1 base and J by 2 bases, 4 bases remained unmatched. This CDR3 has 16 residues. Germline V gene data show CDR1 as SEHNR and CDR2 as FQNEAQ (reference sequence). CDR3 coding DNA: TGTGCCAGCAGCTTAGGGATAGCGGGAACCTACAATGAGCAGTTCTTA. This gives the protein CASSLGIAGTYNEQFL.

This clonotype showed up many times. The chain has TRBV10-3 and TRBJ2-5; TRBD1 or TRBD2 may be the D gene (6 bases each). The CDR3 runs 15 residues. CDR1 and CDR2 (germline): ENHRY, SYGVKD. The V gene lost 5 bases and the J gene lost 2 bases, with 15 bases spanning the gap. The DNA for the CDR3 is TGTGCCATCAGTTCGGGGGCGGGAAGTCAAGAGACCCAGTACTTC. Translation gives CAISSGAGSQETQYF.

The chain carries TRBV7-2 and TRBJ1-1; the D is unclear. Germline assignment: CDR1 SGHTA and CDR2 FQGNSA. CDR3 size: 16 residues. V lost 2 bases, J lost 0 bases, and 13 bases lay in between. The CDR3 here is CASSLFWSGLNTEAFF. In DNA form, the CDR3 reads TGTGCCAGCAGCTTATTCTGGTCCGGGTTGAACACTGAAGCTTTCTTT.

This clonotype was picked up many times. The chain recombines TRBV24-1 with TRBJ2-3; no reliable D call. The germline V gene encodes CDR1 KGHDR and CDR2 SFDVKD. The CDR3 loop spans 13 amino acids. V was pared by 3 bases and J by 0 bases, with 3 bases between. The CDR3 coding sequence is TGTGCCACCAGTGATACTAGCACAGATACGCAGTATTTT. Translated: CATSDTSTDTQYF.

Note on this clonotype: This may arise from a read error, as a much more abundant clone is one base away. The chain employs TRBV29-1 and TRBJ2-7; no clear D gene. The CDR3 sequence is 12 residues long. Per germline, CDR1 SQVTM and CDR2 ANQGSEA. CDR3 coding DNA: TGCGGCGTTGAGGACGTCCCCTACGAGCAGTACTTC. Its protein is CGVEDVPYEQYF.

This rearrangement joins TRBV11-1 to TRBJ1-5, with 7 nucleotides matching TRBD1. Germline V gene lookup returns CDR1 SGHAT and CDR2 FQDESV (reference sequence). V shed 5 bases and J 0 bases; nucleotides not matched to a gene: 22. This CDR3 is built from 21 residues. The CDR3 bases are TGTGCCAGCAGCCTTGACGATCTTGGACAGGAGCTTTATCCTAGCAATCAGCCCCAGCATTTT. It encodes CASSLDDLGQELYPSNQPQHF.

There are a few counts of this clonotype. The chain has TRBV28 and TRBJ1-4; no definite D call. The germline V gene encodes CDR1 MDHEN and CDR2 SYDVKM. This CDR3 is built from 17 residues. With 1 base removed from V and 1 base from J, the gap between germline ends came to 13 bases. The CDR3 here is CASSLSPGGVTNEKLFF. The CDR3 DNA follows: TGTGCCAGCAGTTTATCTCCGGGAGGAGTAACTAATGAAAAACTGTTTTTT.

The gene calls are TRBV12-3 or TRBV12-4 and TRBJ2-5; D might be TRBD2 (5 bases). The V end was cut by 4 bases, the J end by 5 bases, with 14 bases between. The CDR3 spans 14 residues. The CDR3 loop reads CASSSRKPGETQYF. The CDR3 DNA sequence: TGTGCCAGCAGTTCTCGCAAGCCGGGGGAGACCCAGTACTTC.

A word on this clonotype: The junction shows a germline mismatch at one end, possibly a read error. V usage is TRBV4-2 and J usage is TRBJ2-7; D remains unclear. The CDR3 has 13 residues. Germline values: CDR1 LGHNA, CDR2 YNFKEQ. The CDR3 bases are TGTGCCTGCAGCCAAGGAGCCTCATACGAGCAGTACTTC. Translating it yields CACSQGASYEQYF.

The CDR3 coding sequence is TGTGCCAGCAGTAACCCGGGACTAGCGGTCAACAATGAGCAGTACTTC. It translates to CASSNPGLAVNNEQYF. The chain combines TRBV6-2 or TRBV6-3 with TRBJ2-5; the match to TRBD2 covers 11 bases. Trimming cost V 5 bases and J 11 bases; bases outside gene matches: 16. In germline, CDR1 is MNHEY, CDR2 SVGEGT. This CDR3 is 16 amino acids long.

This chain connects TRBV20-1 to TRBJ2-1; D might be TRBD1 or TRBD2, each matching 5 bases. The germline CDR1 and CDR2 sequences are DFQATT and SNEGSKA (reference sequence). V lost 4 bases to trimming and J lost 0 bases, with 13 bases between them. There are 15 residues in the CDR3. The CDR3 protein is CSAKRGGHSYNEQFF. The DNA for the CDR3 is TGCAGTGCTAAACGTGGGGGTCACTCCTACAATGAGCAGTTCTTC.

This clonotype has more than one count but fewer than ten. The rearrangement links TRBV5-1 to TRBJ2-4, with unresolved D. V was pared by 0 bases and J by 0 bases, with 10 bases between. Germline V gives CDR1 SGHRS, CDR2 YFSETQ. The CDR3 totals 16 residues. The CDR3 bases are TGCGCCAGCAGCTTGGATGGGTTAGGAGCCAAAAACATTCAGTACTTC. Residues: CASSLDGLGAKNIQYF.

This chain uses TRBV20-1 with TRBJ2-7; D is tentatively TRBD1 or TRBD2 (5 bases each). The CDR3 is 12 amino acids. Germline V gene data show CDR1 as DFQATT and CDR2 as SNEGSKA (reference sequence). V lost 4 bases and J 5 bases, leaving 12 bases between the germline ends. CDR3 nucleotide sequence: TGCAGTGCTACCCAGGGAGCCCACGAGCAGTACTTC. Translating gives CSATQGAHEQYF.

The sample holds a few counts of this clonotype. This chain connects TRBV29-1 to TRBJ1-1; D gene ambiguous. Trimming shortened V by 4 bases and J by 1 base, and 13 bases separated the two germline ends. The CDR3 is 14 amino acids. Germline CDR1 reads SQVTM; CDR2 reads ANQGSEA. The CDR3 region is CSVVGVLTNTEAFF. CDR3 coding DNA: TGCAGCGTTGTCGGGGTTTTAACGAACACTGAAGCTTTCTTT.

This clonotype has a handful of counts. The chain couples TRBV12-3 or TRBV12-4 to TRBJ2-1; 8 bases are a match to TRBD2. With 3 bases clipped from V and 5 bases from J, the junction kept 12 bases outside the gene matches. The CDR3 loop spans 17 amino acids. The CDR3 nucleotides read TGTGCCAGCAGTTTGGGGGGGGGACTAGATAGGAACAATGAGCAGTTCTTC. The encoded protein is CASSLGGGLDRNNEQFF.

V gene TRBV14 combines with J gene TRBJ2-3; D not certain. The CDR3 loop spans 16 amino acids. CDR1 SGHDN and CDR2 FVKESK come from the germline V gene. Trimming removed 1 base from V and 0 bases from J, with 11 bases in between. The CDR3 protein is CASSQAHGPSTDTQYF. DNA of the CDR3: TGTGCCAGCAGCCAAGCTCACGGCCCTAGCACAGATACGCAGTATTTT.

This clonotype was picked up a small number of times. The chain has TRBV27 and TRBJ1-1, with 9 bases matching TRBD1. The germline gives CDR1 MNHEY, CDR2 SMNVEV (reference sequence). V shed 3 bases and J 6 bases; nucleotides not matched to a gene: 5. CDR3 length: 14 amino acids. Written as DNA, the CDR3 is TGTGCCAGCAGTTTGGACAGGGGTAGAGCTGAAGCTTTCTTT. Its translation is CASSLDRGRAEAFF.

The chain is built from TRBV2 and TRBJ2-1, with TRBD2 identical over 11 bases. In germline, CDR1 is SNHLY, CDR2 FYNNEI. V lost 3 bases, J lost 1 base, and 2 bases stayed unmatched. The CDR3 is 16 amino acids. The CDR3, as DNA: TGTGCCAGCAGTGATTTAGCGGGAGGGTCCTACAATGAGCAGTTCTTC. This codes for CASSDLAGGSYNEQFF.

The J gene is TRBJ2-1, the V gene TRBV3-1, with TRBD2 matching 10 bases. With 4 bases clipped from V and 13 bases from J, the junction kept 13 bases outside the gene matches. Germline V gene sequence: CDR1 LGHDT, CDR2 YNNKEL (reference sequence). The CDR3 extends over 15 amino acids. CDR3 residues: CASSRLAGAQETQFF. CDR3 coding DNA: TGTGCCAGCAGCCGTCTAGCGGGAGCCCAAGAGACCCAGTTCTTC.